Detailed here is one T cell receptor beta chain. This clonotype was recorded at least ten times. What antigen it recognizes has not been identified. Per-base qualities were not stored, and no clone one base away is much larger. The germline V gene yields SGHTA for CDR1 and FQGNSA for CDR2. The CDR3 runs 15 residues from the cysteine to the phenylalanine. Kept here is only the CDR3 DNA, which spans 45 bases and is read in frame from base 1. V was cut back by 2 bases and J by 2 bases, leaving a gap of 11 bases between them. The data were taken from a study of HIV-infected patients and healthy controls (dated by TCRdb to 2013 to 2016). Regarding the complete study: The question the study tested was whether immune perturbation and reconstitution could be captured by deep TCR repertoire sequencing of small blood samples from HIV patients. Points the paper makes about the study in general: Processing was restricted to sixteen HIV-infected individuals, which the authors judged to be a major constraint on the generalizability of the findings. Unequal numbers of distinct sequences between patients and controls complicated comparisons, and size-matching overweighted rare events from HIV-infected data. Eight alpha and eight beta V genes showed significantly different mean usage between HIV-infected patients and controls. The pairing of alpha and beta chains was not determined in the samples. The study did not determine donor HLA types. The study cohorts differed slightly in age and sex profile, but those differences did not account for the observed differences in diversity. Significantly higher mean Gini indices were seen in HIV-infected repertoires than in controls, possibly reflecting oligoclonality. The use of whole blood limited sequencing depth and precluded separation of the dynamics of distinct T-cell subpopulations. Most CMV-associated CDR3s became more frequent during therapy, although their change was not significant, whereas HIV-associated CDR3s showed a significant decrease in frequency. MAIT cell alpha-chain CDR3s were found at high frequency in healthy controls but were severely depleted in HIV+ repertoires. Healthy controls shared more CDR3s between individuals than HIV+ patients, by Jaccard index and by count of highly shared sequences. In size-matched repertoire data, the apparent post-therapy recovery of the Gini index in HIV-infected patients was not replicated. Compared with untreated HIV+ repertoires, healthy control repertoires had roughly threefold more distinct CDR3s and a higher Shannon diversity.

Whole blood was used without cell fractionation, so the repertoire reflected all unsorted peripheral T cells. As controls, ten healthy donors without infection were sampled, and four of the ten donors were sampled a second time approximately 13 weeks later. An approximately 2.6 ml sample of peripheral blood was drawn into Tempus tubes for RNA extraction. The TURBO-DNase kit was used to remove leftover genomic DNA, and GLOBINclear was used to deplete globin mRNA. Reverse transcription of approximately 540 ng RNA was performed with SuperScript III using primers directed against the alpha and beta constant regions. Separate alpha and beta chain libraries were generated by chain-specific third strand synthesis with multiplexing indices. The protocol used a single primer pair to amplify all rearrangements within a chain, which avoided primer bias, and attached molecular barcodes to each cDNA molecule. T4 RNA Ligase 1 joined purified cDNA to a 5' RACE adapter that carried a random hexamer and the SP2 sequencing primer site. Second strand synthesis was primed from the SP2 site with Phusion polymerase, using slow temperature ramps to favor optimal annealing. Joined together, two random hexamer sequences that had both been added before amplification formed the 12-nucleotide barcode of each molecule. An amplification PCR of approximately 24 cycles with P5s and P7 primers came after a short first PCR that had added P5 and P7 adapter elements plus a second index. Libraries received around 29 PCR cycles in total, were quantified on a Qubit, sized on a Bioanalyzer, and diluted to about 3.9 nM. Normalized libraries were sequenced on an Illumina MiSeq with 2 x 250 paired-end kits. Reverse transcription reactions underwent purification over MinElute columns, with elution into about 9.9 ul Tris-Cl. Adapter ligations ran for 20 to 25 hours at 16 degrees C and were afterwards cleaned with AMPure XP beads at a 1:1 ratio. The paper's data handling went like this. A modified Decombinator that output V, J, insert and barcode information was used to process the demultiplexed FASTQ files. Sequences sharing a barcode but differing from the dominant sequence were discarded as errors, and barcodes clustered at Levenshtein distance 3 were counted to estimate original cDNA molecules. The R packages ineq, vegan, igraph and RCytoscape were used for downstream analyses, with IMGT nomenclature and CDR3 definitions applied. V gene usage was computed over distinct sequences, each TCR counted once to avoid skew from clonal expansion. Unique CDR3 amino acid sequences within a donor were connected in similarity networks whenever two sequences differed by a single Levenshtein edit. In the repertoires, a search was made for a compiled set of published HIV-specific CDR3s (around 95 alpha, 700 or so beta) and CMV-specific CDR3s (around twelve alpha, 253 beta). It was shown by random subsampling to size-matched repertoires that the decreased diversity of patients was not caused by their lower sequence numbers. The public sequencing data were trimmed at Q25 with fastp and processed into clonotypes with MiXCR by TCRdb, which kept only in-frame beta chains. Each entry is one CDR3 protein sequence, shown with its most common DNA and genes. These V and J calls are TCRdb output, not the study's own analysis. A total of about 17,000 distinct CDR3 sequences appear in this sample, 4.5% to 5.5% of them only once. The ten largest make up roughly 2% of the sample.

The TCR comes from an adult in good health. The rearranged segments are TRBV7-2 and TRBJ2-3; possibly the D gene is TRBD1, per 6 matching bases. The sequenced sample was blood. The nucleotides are TGTGCCAGCAGCTTAACGGGACATAACACAGATACGCAGTATTTT. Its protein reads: CASSLTGHNTDTQYF.